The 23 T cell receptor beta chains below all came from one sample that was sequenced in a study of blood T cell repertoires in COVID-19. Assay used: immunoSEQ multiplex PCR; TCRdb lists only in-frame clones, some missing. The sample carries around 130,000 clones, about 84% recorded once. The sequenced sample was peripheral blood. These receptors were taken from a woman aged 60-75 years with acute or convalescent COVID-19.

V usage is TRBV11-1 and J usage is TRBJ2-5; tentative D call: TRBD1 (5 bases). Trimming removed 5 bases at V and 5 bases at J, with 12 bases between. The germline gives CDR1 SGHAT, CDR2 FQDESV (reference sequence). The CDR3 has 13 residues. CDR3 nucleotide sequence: TGTGCCAGCAGCCCAGGGCGATTGGAGACCCAGTACTTC. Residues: CASSPGRLETQYF. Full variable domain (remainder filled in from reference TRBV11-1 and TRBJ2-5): EAEVAQSPRYKITEKSQAVAFWCDPISGHATLYWYRQILGQGPELLVQFQDESVVDDSQLPKDRFSAERLKGVDSTLKIQPAELGDSAMYLCASSPGRLETQYFGPGTRLLVL.

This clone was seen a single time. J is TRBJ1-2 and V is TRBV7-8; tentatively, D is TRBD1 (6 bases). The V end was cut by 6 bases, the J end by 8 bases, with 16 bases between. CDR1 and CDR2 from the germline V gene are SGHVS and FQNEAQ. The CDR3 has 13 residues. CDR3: CASSWTDFMGYTF. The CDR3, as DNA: TGTGCCAGCAGTTGGACAGACTTTATGGGCTACACCTTC.

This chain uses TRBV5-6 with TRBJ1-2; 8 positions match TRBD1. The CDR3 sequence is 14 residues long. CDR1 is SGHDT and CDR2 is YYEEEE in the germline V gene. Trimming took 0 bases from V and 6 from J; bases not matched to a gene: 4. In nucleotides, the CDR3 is TGTGCCAGCAGCTTGGGGACAGGGTCCCATGGCTACACCTTC. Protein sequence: CASSLGTGSHGYTF.

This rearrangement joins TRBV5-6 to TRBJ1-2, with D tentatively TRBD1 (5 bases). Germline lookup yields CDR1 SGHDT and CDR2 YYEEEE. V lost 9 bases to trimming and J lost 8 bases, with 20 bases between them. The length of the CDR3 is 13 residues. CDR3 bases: TGTGCCACTGGGGGGTCCCGATCTGGAGGCTACACCTTC. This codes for CATGGSRSGGYTF.

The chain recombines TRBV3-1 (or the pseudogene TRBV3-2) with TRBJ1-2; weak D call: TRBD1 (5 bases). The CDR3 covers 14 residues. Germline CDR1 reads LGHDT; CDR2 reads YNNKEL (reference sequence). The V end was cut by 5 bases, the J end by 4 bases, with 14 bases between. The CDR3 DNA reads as TGTGCCAGCAGCATTCAGGGTTACGGCTATGGCTACACCTTC. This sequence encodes CASSIQGYGYGYTF.

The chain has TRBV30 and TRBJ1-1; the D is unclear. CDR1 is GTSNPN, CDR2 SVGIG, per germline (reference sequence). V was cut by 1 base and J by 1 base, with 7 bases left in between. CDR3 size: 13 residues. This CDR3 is CAWSAQTNTEAFF. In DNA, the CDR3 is TGTGCCTGGAGTGCACAGACGAACACTGAAGCTTTCTTT.

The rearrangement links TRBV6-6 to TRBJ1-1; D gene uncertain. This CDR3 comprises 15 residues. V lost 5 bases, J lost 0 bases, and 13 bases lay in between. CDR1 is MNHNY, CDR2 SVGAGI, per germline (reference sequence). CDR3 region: CASSRSRGMNTEAFF. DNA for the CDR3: TGTGCCAGCAGTAGGAGTCGGGGAATGAACACTGAAGCTTTCTTT.

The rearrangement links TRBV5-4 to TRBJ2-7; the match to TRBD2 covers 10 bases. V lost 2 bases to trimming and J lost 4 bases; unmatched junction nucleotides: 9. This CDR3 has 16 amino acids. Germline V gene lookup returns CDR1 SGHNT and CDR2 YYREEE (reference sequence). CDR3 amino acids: CASSLKSGGAVYEQYF. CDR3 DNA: TGTGCCAGCAGCTTAAAAAGCGGGGGGGCGGTATACGAGCAGTACTTC. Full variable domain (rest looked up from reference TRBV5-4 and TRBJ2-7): ETGVTQSPTHLIKTRGQQVTLRCSSQSGHNTVSWYQQALGQGPQFIFQYYREEENGRGNFPPRFSGLQFPNYSSELNVNALELDDSALYLCASSLKSGGAVYEQYFGPGTRLTVT.

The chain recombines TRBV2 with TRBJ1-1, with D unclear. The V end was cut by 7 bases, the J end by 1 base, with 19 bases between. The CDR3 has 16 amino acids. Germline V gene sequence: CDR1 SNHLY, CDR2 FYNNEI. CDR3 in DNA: TGTGCCAGCAATTTATTGGTCGAACAGACGAACACTGAAGCTTTCTTT. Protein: CASNLLVEQTNTEAFF.

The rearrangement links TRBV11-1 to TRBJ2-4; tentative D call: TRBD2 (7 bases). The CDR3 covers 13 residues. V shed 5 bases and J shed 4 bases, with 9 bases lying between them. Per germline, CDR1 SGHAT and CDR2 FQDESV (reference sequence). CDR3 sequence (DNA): TGTGCCAGCAGCGGGAGGGGGAAAAACATTCAGTACTTC. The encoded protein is CASSGRGKNIQYF.

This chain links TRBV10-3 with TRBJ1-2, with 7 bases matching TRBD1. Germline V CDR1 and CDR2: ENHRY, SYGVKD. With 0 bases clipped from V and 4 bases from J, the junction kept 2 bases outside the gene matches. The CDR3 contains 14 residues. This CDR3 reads CAISESRDSYGYTF. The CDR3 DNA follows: TGTGCCATCAGTGAGTCAAGGGACAGCTATGGCTACACCTTC.

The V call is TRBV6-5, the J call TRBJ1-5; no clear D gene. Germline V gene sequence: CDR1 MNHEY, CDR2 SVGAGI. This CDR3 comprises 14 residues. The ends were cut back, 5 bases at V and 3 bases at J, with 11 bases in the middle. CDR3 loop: CASSRDTSNQPQHF. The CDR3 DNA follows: TGTGCCAGCAGTCGAGACACTTCCAATCAGCCCCAGCATTTT.

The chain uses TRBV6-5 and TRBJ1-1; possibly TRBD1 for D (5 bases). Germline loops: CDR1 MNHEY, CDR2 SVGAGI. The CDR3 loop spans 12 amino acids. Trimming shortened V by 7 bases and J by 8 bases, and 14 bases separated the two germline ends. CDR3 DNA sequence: TGTGCCAGCAAAAGGGGCTTGGTGGAAGCTTTCTTT. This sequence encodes CASKRGLVEAFF.

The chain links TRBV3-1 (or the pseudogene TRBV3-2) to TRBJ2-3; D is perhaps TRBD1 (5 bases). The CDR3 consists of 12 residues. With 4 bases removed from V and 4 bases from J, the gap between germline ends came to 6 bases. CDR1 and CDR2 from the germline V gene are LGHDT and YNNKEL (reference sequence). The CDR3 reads CASSRQPDTQYF. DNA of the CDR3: TGTGCCAGCAGCCGACAGCCAGATACGCAGTATTTT.

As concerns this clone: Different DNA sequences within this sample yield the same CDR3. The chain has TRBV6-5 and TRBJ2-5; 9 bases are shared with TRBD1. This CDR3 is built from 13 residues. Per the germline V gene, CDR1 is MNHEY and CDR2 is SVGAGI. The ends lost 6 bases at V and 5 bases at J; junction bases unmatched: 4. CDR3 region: CASRQGAGETQYF. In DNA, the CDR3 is TGTGCCAGCAGACAGGGGGCAGGGGAGACCCAGTACTTC.

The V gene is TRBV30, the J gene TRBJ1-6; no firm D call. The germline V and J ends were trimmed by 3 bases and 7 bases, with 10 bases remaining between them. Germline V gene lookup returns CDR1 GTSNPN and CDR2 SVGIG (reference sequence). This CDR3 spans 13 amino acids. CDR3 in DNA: TGTGCCTGGAGCGAACAACCCAATTCACCCCTCCACTTT. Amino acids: CAWSEQPNSPLHF.

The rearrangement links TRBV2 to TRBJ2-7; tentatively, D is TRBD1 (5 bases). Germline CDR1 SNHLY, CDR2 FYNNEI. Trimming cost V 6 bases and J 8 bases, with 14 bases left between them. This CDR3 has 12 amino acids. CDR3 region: CASSETVRKQYV. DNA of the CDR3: TGTGCCAGCAGCGAGACAGTACGCAAGCAGTACGTC.

This chain's CDR3 is CASTDTGGSQPQHF. As DNA, the CDR3 is TGTGCCAGCACCGATACAGGGGGCTCCCAGCCCCAGCATTTT. The rearrangement joins TRBV2 to TRBJ1-5; TRBD1 matches at 9 bases. Germline V CDR1 and CDR2: SNHLY, FYNNEI. The CDR3 consists of 14 residues. Losses at the gene ends were 7 bases for V and 7 bases for J; bases not matched to a gene: 8.

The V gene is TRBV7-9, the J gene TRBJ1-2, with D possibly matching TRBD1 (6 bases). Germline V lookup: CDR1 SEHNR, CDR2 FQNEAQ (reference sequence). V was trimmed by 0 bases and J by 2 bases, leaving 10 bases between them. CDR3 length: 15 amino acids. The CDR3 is CASSLAGQRNYGYTF. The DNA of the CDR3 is TGTGCCAGCAGCTTAGCCGGACAGCGGAACTATGGCTACACCTTC.

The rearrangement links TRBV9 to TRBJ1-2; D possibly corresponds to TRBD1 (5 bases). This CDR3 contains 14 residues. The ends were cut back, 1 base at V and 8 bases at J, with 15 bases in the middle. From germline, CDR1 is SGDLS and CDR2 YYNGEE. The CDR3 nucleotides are TGTGCCAGCAGCGTACTGTCGGGGGTTCAGGGCTACACCTTC. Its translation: CASSVLSGVQGYTF.

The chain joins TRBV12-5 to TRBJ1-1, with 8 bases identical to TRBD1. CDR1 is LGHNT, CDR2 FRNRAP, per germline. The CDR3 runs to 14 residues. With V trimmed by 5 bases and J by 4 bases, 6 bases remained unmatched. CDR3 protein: CASGRQGFVTEAFF. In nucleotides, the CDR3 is TGTGCTAGTGGTCGACAGGGGTTTGTCACTGAAGCTTTCTTT.

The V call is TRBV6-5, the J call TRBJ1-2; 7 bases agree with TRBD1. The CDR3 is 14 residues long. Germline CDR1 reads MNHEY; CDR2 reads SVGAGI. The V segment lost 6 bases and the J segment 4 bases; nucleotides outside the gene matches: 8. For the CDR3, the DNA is TGTGCCAGCAGACGCGGACAGGAAGGCTATGGCTACACCTTC. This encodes CASRRGQEGYGYTF.

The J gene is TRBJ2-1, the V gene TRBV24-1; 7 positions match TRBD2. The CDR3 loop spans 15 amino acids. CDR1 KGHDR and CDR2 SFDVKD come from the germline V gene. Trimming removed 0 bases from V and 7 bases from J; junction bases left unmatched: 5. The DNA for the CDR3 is TGTGCCACCAGTGATTTGGGGGGGGGAATGAATGAGCAGTTCTTC. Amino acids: CATSDLGGGMNEQFF.